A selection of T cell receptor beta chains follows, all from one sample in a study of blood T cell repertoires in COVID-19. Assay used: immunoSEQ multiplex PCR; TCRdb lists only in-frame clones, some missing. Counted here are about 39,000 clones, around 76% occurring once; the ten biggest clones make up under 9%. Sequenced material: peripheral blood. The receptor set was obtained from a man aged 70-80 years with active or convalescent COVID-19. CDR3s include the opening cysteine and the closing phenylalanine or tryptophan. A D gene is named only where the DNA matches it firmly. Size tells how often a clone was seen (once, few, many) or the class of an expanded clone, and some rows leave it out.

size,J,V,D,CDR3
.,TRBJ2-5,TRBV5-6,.,CASSLGPESQTQYF
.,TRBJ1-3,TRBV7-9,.,CASSLRDIRSNTIYF
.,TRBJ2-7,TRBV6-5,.,CASSYRQESEQYF
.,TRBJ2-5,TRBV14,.,CASSSQETQYF
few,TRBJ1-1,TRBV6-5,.,CASRSTAQREAFF
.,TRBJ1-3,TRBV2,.,CASSTQGNTIYF
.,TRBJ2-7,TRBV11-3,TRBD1,CASSLGGQGMGEQYF
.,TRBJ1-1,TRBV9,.,CASSGRGDGEAFF
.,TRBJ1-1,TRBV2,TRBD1,CASGDRVQEAFF
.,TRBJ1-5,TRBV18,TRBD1,CASSLTGGRNQPQHF
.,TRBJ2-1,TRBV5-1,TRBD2,CASSLASGGLGDEQFF
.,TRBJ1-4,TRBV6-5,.,CASRGTGWEKLFF
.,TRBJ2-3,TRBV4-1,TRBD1,CASSQEVAQGADTQYF
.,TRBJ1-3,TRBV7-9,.,CASGGSWSGNTIYF
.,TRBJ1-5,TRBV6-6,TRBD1,CASSWGQGSDQPQHF
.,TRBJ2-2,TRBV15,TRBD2,CATSRVGGVRTGELFF
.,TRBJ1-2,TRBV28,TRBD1,CASSSSTGSRGYTF
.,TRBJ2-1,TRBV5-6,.,CASSQYNEQFF
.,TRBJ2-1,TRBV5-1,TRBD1,CASSISPGTGNEQFF
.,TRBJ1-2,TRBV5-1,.,CASSLVPDYGYTF
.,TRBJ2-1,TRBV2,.,CASSIVNEQFF
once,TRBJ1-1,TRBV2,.,CATEQERNTEAFF
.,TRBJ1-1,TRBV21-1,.,CASSKEEPTLEAFF
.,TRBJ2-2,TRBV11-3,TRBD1,CASSQRRQGAITGELFF
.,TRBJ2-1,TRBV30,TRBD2,CAWFSKYRGGYNEQFF
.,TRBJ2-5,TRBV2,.,CASSEERQGQETQYF
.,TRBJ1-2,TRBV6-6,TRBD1,CASRDRANYGYTF
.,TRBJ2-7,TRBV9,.,CASSGTGGPYSEQYF
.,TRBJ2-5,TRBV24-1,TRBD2,CATSGGSETQYF
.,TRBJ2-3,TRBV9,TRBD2,CASSVLAGGRDTQYF
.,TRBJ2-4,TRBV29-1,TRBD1,CSARQGRNIQYF
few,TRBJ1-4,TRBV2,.,CASSEIVAANEKLFF
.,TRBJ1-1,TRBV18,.,CASSTGGNTEAFF
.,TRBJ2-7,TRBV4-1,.,CASSQGQLYYEQYF
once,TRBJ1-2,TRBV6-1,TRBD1,CASSEPGGPFNYGYTF
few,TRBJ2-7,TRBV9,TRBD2,CASSAGLAGSYEQYF
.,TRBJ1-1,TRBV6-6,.,CASSILNTEAFF
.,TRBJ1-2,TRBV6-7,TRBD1,CASSCGTEIYGYTF
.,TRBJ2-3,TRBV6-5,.,CASSPQTLITDTQYF
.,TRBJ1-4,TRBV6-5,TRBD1,CASRPWDRTNEKLFF
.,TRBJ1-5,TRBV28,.,CASSSGESNQPQHF
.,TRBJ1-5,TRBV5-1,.,CASSRLGGEGQPQHF
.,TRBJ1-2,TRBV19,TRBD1,CASSVQGTLNYGYTF
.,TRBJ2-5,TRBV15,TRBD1,CATSRDRDLRGLPLRETQYF
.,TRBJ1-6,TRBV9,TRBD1,CASSARQGNSPLHF
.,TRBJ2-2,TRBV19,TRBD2,CASSRTSGGTGELFF
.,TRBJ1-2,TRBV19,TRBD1,CASSETGGAYGYTF
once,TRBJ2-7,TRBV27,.,CASSHHDRNEQYF
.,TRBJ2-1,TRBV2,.,CASSEGAAPPRHEQFF
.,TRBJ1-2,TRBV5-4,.,CASSPGEEYGYTF
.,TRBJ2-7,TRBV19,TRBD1,CASSRQGYEQYF
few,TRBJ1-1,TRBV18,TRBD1,CASSLQGGRYTEAFF
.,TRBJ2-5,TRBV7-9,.,CASSLGGLSETQYF
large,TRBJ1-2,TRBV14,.,CASSQDPRVNYGYTF
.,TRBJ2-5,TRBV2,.,CASSEIWAVTYF